Below are 10 T cell receptor beta chains sequenced from a single sample in a study of spatial heterogeneity in lung cancer. TCRdb recomputed calls from the 5' RACE reads with MiXCR, one row per CDR3 protein. The sample includes some 23,000 distinct CDR3 sequences, under 9% seen only once; the top ten take around 7%. These receptors lack a known antigen. Time point given: sample taken at primary tumor resection. Findings of the study overall: In tumors, expanded intratumoral alpha and beta TCR counts tracked mutation counts.

This material consisted of lung tumor tissue, taken at surgery. These receptors originate from a male donor with early-stage non-small cell lung cancer.

The rearrangement links TRBV2 to TRBJ2-1; the match to TRBD2 covers 10 bases. The V gene end was trimmed by 3 bases and the J gene end by 3 bases; junction bases not matched to a gene: 5. This CDR3 is built from 16 residues. In germline, CDR1 is SNHLY, CDR2 FYNNEI. This chain's CDR3 is CASSEWTSGIYNEQFF. The CDR3 DNA reads TGTGCCAGCAGTGAGTGGACTAGCGGTATCTACAATGAGCAGTTCTTC.

This clonotype was seen a few times. The V call is TRBV20-1, the J call TRBJ1-1; 10 bases match TRBD1. Germline V gives CDR1 DFQATT, CDR2 SNEGSKA (reference sequence). The V gene end was trimmed by 5 bases and the J gene end by 3 bases; junction bases not matched to a gene: 3. CDR3 length: 13 residues. Here the CDR3 DNA reads TGCAGTGCTCGTGGGACAGGGGACACTGAAGCTTTCTTT. It is translated as CSARGTGDTEAFF.

This clonotype appeared a few times. The chain couples TRBV7-6 to TRBJ2-1; possible D gene TRBD2, 6 bases. This CDR3 contains 17 residues. V lost 1 base to trimming and J lost 0 bases, with 13 bases between them. Germline V CDR1 and CDR2: SGHVS, FNYEAQ. The CDR3 DNA reads TGTGCCAGCAGCTTAGAAGGGCGGGGTAGCTCCTACAATGAGCAGTTCTTC. It codes for CASSLEGRGSSYNEQFF.

The V call is TRBV28, the J call TRBJ2-2; D is ambiguous. The germline V gene encodes CDR1 MDHEN and CDR2 SYDVKM. CDR3 size: 13 residues. The V and J ends lost 1 base and 4 bases respectively, with 4 bases between them. In DNA, the CDR3 is TGTGCCAGCAGTTTATTCCTCACCGGGGAGCTGTTTTTT. Residues: CASSLFLTGELFF.

The chain couples TRBV7-9 to TRBJ1-4; D is perhaps TRBD1 (6 bases). Trimming removed 10 bases from V and 0 bases from J, with 15 bases in between. CDR3 length equals 15 residues. CDR1 is SEHNR, CDR2 FQNEAQ, per germline (reference sequence). The CDR3 DNA follows: TGTGCCACCTCCCGGGGGGGCACAACTAATGAAAAACTGTTTTTT. Translated, it gives CATSRGGTTNEKLFF.

This clonotype has only one observation. The CDR3 carries no conserved terminal phenylalanine or tryptophan, so it likely arises from a read error. This rearrangement joins TRBV5-8 to TRBJ2-7, with TRBD1 matching over 9 bases. From germline, CDR1 is SGHTS and CDR2 YDEGEE. This CDR3 comprises 15 residues. With 4 bases clipped from V and 5 bases from J, the junction kept 10 bases outside the gene matches. The CDR3 spells CASSPLGQGRDEQYI. DNA of the CDR3: TGTGCCAGCAGCCCCCTCGGACAGGGGAGGGACGAGCAGTACATC.

As regards this clonotype: A read error may be the cause here, since a much bigger clone is one base away. This sequence joins TRBV5-1 and TRBJ1-1; D gene uncertain. This CDR3 comprises 13 residues. Germline V gives CDR1 SGHRS, CDR2 YFSETQ. V was trimmed by 1 base and J by 3 bases, leaving 7 bases between them. The CDR3 DNA is TGCGCCAGCAGCTTGAACACCGACACTGAAGCTTTCTTT. Protein product: CASSLNTDTEAFF.

This clonotype showed up just a few times. Here the CDR3 reads CASSPSSTRRGPLSNQPQHF. As DNA, the CDR3 is TGTGCCAGCAGCCCCTCGTCCACACGGAGGGGACCCTTAAGCAATCAGCCCCAGCATTTT. V and J are TRBV7-8 and TRBJ1-5, with a weak D call TRBD1 (5 bases). Trimming took off 5 bases at V and 1 base at J, with 27 bases between the two ends. CDR1 SGHVS and CDR2 FQNEAQ come from the germline V gene. The CDR3 is 20 residues long.

The chain combines TRBV6-2 or TRBV6-3 with TRBJ2-1; 7 nucleotides align to TRBD1. The ends lost 0 bases at V and 0 bases at J; junction bases unmatched: 14. CDR1 and CDR2 (germline): MNHEY, SVGEGT. CDR3 length: 20 amino acids. CDR3 coding DNA: TGTGCCAGCAGTTACTCGACAGGGCAGGCTTTGGTCCTCTCCTACAATGAGCAGTTCTTC. It specifies CASSYSTGQALVLSYNEQFF.

The sample holds a few counts of this clonotype. The genes are TRBV27 and TRBJ2-5; D might be TRBD2 (6 bases). The length of the CDR3 is 14 residues. Per the germline V gene, CDR1 is MNHEY and CDR2 is SMNVEV (reference sequence). Trimming left V 3 bases short and J 0 bases short, with 8 bases between. CDR3 sequence: CASSFWGDQETQYF. For the CDR3, the DNA is TGTGCCAGCAGTTTCTGGGGGGACCAAGAGACCCAGTACTTC.